Sequencing of this T cell receptor beta chain was carried out in a study of cytomegalovirus exposure and HLA in healthy donors. The primer mix had 60 Vbeta and 13 Jbeta primers. TCRdb's table, derived via immunoSEQ multiplex PCR, lists solely in-frame clones and lacks some. The sample consists of tens of thousands of clones, roughly 80% of them appearing once. V lost 5 bases to trimming and J lost 7 bases, with 14 bases between them. Germline CDR1 reads SGHTA; CDR2 reads FQGTGA. This CDR3 has 13 residues. This TCR derives from a woman in her forties in good health and CMV-seronegative. Sequenced: PBMCs. V gene TRBV7-3 combines with J gene TRBJ1-1; D is unclear. In DNA, the CDR3 is TGTGCCAGCAGCCAAACGACGGGAGTTGAAGCTTTCTTT. Translating it yields CASSQTTGVEAFF.